Included here is one T cell receptor beta chain sequence, with context. This sample is part of a study of blood T cell repertoires in COVID-19. Whole-study context: Acute and convalescent COVID-19 specimens originated in the United States, Italy and Spain. Sources were T cells, B-cell-depleted T cells, or PBMCs; the material itself was cDNA or gDNA.

As handled by the study authors: Scientists estimated how many nucleated cells there were by amplifying reference gene primers. Assay: immunoSEQ multiplex PCR; the TCRdb copy retains only in-frame clones and omits some. D and trimming come from the DNA, and the V and J calls and clone size come from that table. This sample yields over 45,000 clones, of which around 88% are seen a single time; about 5% belongs to the top ten. The CDR3 is 14 residues long. Looked up from germline, CDR1 is SEHNR and CDR2 is FQNEAQ (reference sequence). V lost 5 bases to trimming and J lost 6 bases; unmatched junction nucleotides: 7.

The V gene is TRBV7-9, the J gene TRBJ1-5; 7 nucleotides agree with TRBD1. This TCR derives from a human donor in a cohort sampled during active COVID-19. Sequences were obtained from peripheral blood. The CDR3 loop is CASSIQGSVQPQHF. The CDR3 DNA sequence: TGTGCCAGCAGCATACAGGGGTCGGTTCAGCCCCAGCATTTT.